These T cell receptor beta chains were read from a single sample in a study of blood T cell repertoires in COVID-19. Here immunoSEQ multiplex PCR was the method, and the copy in TCRdb shows in-frame clones only, minus some. Altogether roughly 200,000 clones are present, more than 70% being singletons, with the ten largest covering around 1.7%. Sequences were obtained from peripheral blood. These receptors were collected from a man between 18 and 29 years old with active or convalescent COVID-19. The conserved cysteine and the conserved F or W are not part of the CDR3 here. Part of the rows lack a size; the others show once, few, many or a class for expanded clones.

NA	TRBJ1-4	TRBV9	ASSVGGLGEKLF
few	TRBJ1-3	TRBV6-6	ASSYSTYPGNTIY
NA	TRBJ2-2	TRBV5-1	ASSPQRGANTGELF
NA	TRBJ1-6	TRBV30	AWSPAAFRSSYNSPLH
NA	TRBJ2-3	TRBV6-4	ASSDSTSGSTDTQY
NA	TRBJ2-5	TRBV11-2	ASSSRDNGVQETQY
NA	TRBJ1-5	TRBV2	ASSQRDIVNQPQH
NA	TRBJ2-5	TRBV5-4	ASKTGDQETQY
NA	TRBJ1-2	TRBV6-2/TRBV6-3	ASSYSLTGDYGYT
NA	TRBJ1-2	TRBV5-6	ASSLLDRTNYGYT
once	TRBJ2-1	TRBV5-4	ASSLRSSYGNEQF
NA	TRBJ1-1	TRBV5-1	ASTSTGTAMNTEAF
NA	TRBJ1-1	TRBV6-1	ASGDRFSRDSAF
NA	TRBJ2-5	TRBV30	AWSVGSGAWETQY
NA	TRBJ1-1	TRBV4-1	ASSQGPGTGLNTEAF
NA	TRBJ1-1	TRBV30	AWSVGQNTEAF
few	TRBJ1-1	TRBV15	ATSRGAGWMNTEAF
few	TRBJ1-4	TRBV29-1	SVLPDSSNEKLF
NA	TRBJ2-1	TRBV5-4	ASSLGRTGEQF
NA	TRBJ1-2	TRBV13	ASSPDGGYGYT
NA	TRBJ2-1	TRBV5-4	ASSIQRASEQF
few	TRBJ1-1	TRBV11-1	ASSFGRGTEAF
once	TRBJ2-1	TRBV7-9	ASSSGTSIDEQF
NA	TRBJ1-1	TRBV7-8	ASLTGNTEAF
NA	TRBJ1-1	TRBV7-9	ASSLLGATEAF
NA	TRBJ2-1	TRBV19	ASSTISGTTHNEQF